These 8 T cell receptor beta chains share one sample of origin, sequenced in a study of T cell responses to AZD1222 COVID-19 vaccine. Generated by immunoSEQ multiplex PCR, the TCRdb table keeps only in-frame clones and is missing some. The table shows approximately 150,000 clones, with approximately 90% occurring only once. Sequenced here: peripheral blood, sampled on day 0 of AZD1222 vaccination. The receptors originated from an adult in good health.

The chain has TRBV7-9 and TRBJ1-4, with a possible D match to TRBD1 (6 bases). Trimming stripped 1 base from V and 7 bases from J, with 10 bases between. The germline gives CDR1 SEHNR, CDR2 FQNEAQ (reference sequence). The CDR3 is 14 residues long. The chain's CDR3 is CASSLVGGGEKLFF. Here the CDR3 DNA reads TGTGCCAGCAGCTTAGTAGGGGGAGGTGAAAAACTGTTTTTT.

V is TRBV11-2 and J is TRBJ2-5; weak D call: TRBD2 (6 bases). This CDR3 comprises 16 residues. V shed 6 bases and J shed 1 base, with 18 bases lying between them. Germline V gene sequence: CDR1 SGHAT, CDR2 FQNNGV. As DNA, the CDR3 is TGTGCCAGCAGTCCTACGTTGAGTAGCGGCCAAGAGACCCAGTACTTC. This sequence encodes CASSPTLSSGQETQYF. The variable domain in full, completed from reference TRBV11-2 and TRBJ2-5, reads EAGVAQSPRYKIIEKRQSVAFWCNPISGHATLYWYQQILGQGPKLLIQFQNNGVVDDSQLPKDRFSAERLKGVDSTLKIQPAKLEDSAVYLCASSPTLSSGQETQYFGPGTRLLVL.

The chain couples TRBV29-1 to TRBJ1-5; D not certain. V gave up 5 bases and J gave up 0 bases, with 5 bases separating them. The CDR3 covers 12 residues. Germline assignment: CDR1 SQVTM and CDR2 ANQGSEA. The DNA of the CDR3 is TGCAGCGTTAGAAATAGCAATCAGCCCCAGCATTTT. The encoded protein is CSVRNSNQPQHF.

J is TRBJ2-7 and V is TRBV5-1; D is tentatively TRBD1 or TRBD2 (5 bases each). Germline CDR1 and CDR2: SGHRS and YFSETQ. There are 13 residues in the CDR3. The ends were cut back, 7 bases at V and 2 bases at J, with 13 bases in the middle. The CDR3 coding sequence is TGCGCCAGCCGCCGGGACGGTACCTACGAGCAGTACTTC. Its protein is CASRRDGTYEQYF.

The chain recombines TRBV25-1 with TRBJ1-1; the match to TRBD1 covers 8 bases. The CDR3 covers 14 residues. The germline CDR1 and CDR2 sequences are MGHDK and SYGVNS. Trimming at V came to 3 bases and at J to 4 bases, leaving 4 bases not matched to a gene. Here the CDR3 DNA reads TGTGCCAGCAGTGATCCAACAGGGGGCACTGAAGCTTTCTTT. It specifies CASSDPTGGTEAFF.

This chain joins TRBV6-5 and TRBJ2-3, with 7 bases that match TRBD2. Germline V CDR1 and CDR2: MNHEY, SVGAGI. The junction had 11 bases not matched to a gene; V was cut back by 6 bases and J by 5 bases. The CDR3 has 15 residues. The CDR3 loop is CASRPGLRLGDTQYF. The CDR3, as DNA: TGTGCCAGCAGACCGGGACTAAGACTTGGAGATACGCAGTATTTT.

The V gene is TRBV11-2, the J gene TRBJ2-7, with D perhaps matching TRBD2 (6 bases). CDR3 length: 17 residues. Germline CDR1 is SGHAT and CDR2 is FQNNGV. Trimming cost V 0 bases and J 0 bases, with 15 bases left between them. CDR3 coding DNA: TGTGCCAGCAGCTTAGAGGGGGGACTGAGGAGCTCCTACGAGCAGTACTTC. This codes for CASSLEGGLRSSYEQYF.

This clone has a single count. CDR3 protein: CASSSTGADTQYF. The DNA of the CDR3 is TGTGCCAGCAGCAGCACAGGGGCAGATACGCAGTATTTT. The rearrangement uses TRBV5-4 and TRBJ2-3; 7 bases line up with TRBD1. The germline gives CDR1 SGHNT, CDR2 YYREEE (reference sequence). The length of the CDR3 is 13 residues. V lost 4 bases and J lost 4; bases outside the gene matches: 3.